The clone carrying this T cell receptor beta chain was detected only a few times. The antigen is not known. Averaging approximately 110 mL, one heparinised blood draw came from each individual donor. CD45RO/CCR7/CD25/CD127/CD95/CD27 sorting isolated CD4+ naive, central memory, regulatory and stem cell-like memory cells. The CDR3 totals 11 residues. The V gene's germline CDR1 is SQVTM and CDR2 ANQGSEA. The V end was cut by 6 bases, the J end by 5 bases, with 11 bases between. Every isolated RNA sample was fully reverse transcribed, so sequencing captured expressed TCRB transcripts. Only in-frame clones appear in the TCRdb table, and some are missing; sequencing was by immunoSEQ multiplex PCR. The sample holds hundreds of thousands of clones, approximately 11% seen once. The data stem from a study of beta chain features in type 1 diabetes. Overall study results and limits: A moderate, significant TCRB CDR3 shortening appeared in type 1 diabetes across four CD4+ subsets. Whether HLA type affects TCRB rearrangement stayed undetermined in the present work. Cells expressing TCR highly could be over-represented by cDNA sequencing.

The chain carries TRBV29-1 and TRBJ2-7, with D possibly matching TRBD2 (5 bases). Sample: naive CD4+ T cells from blood. The TCR was taken from a man aged 25 to 45 with type 1 diabetes. The CDR3 region has the DNA TGCAGCGTCGCACGGGGAGACGAGCAGTACTTC. Translation gives CSVARGDEQYF.